What follows are 9 T cell receptor beta chains derived from one specimen sequenced in a study of cytomegalovirus exposure and HLA in healthy donors. TCRdb keeps only in-frame clones here, not all; method: immunoSEQ multiplex PCR. This sample has 300,000 to 350,000 clones, with approximately 85% found just once. The sequenced sample consisted of PBMCs. All receptors come from a man aged 30-40 years in good health and CMV-seronegative.

This clone appeared once. This CDR3 is CASSDWDRGTDTQYF. The CDR3 DNA reads as TGTGCCAGTAGTGATTGGGACAGGGGCACAGATACGCAGTATTTT. This chain uses TRBV19 with TRBJ2-3, with 9 nucleotides matching TRBD1. Losses at the gene ends were 5 bases for V and 1 base for J; bases not matched to a gene: 4. The CDR3 spans 15 residues. CDR1 and CDR2 (germline): LNHDA, SQIVND (reference sequence).

This clone was found once. The rearrangement links TRBV5-3 to TRBJ2-3, with no clear D. TRBV5-3 has ORF status, its function being uncertain. V was shortened by 4 bases and J by 6 bases, with 9 bases between the two germline ends. The CDR3 contains 12 residues. The CDR3, as DNA: TGTGCCAGAAGCCTAAGATTCGATACGCAGTATTTT. Its translation: CARSLRFDTQYF.

CDR3 sequence (DNA): TGTGCCAGCAGTACCGGGACAGGGTACTACGAGCAGTACTTC. Its protein is CASSTGTGYYEQYF. The chain links TRBV7-9 to TRBJ2-7; 9 bases align to TRBD1. The V and J ends lost 6 bases and 3 bases, in that order; junction bases with no gene match: 6. Germline loops: CDR1 SEHNR, CDR2 FQNEAQ (reference sequence). The CDR3 length is 14 residues.

The count of this clone is one. The chain couples TRBV5-5 to TRBJ1-2; the D is unclear. V dropped 4 bases and J dropped 5 bases, with 9 bases sitting between them. Germline CDR1 is SGHKS and CDR2 is YYEKEE (reference sequence). The length of the CDR3 is 12 residues. The CDR3 sequence: CASSVGGYGYTF. In nucleotides, the CDR3 is TGTGCCAGCAGCGTCGGAGGATATGGCTACACCTTC.

This clone was recorded only once. The chain recombines TRBV27 with TRBJ1-4, with 8 bases fitting TRBD1. The CDR3 sequence is 15 residues long. Per the germline V gene, CDR1 is MNHEY and CDR2 is SMNVEV (reference sequence). J gave up 3 bases and V 6 bases, and 6 bases lay outside the gene matches. CDR3 DNA sequence: TGTGCCAGCAGCCGGCAGGGGGCCTCTAATGAAAAACTGTTTTTT. This translates into CASSRQGASNEKLFF.

This chain joins TRBV6-6 and TRBJ1-2; D is unresolved. Germline assignment: CDR1 MNHNY and CDR2 SVGAGI (reference sequence). V lost 7 bases and J 7 bases, leaving 16 bases between the germline ends. There are 13 residues in the CDR3. CDR3 DNA sequence: TGTGCCAGCACCCCCCTCAGCGGGAGTGGCTACACCTTC. This encodes CASTPLSGSGYTF.

J is TRBJ2-1 and V is TRBV10-3; the D gene is possibly TRBD1 (5 bases). Germline CDR1 reads ENHRY; CDR2 reads SYGVKD. Between the trimmed V and J ends, which lost 0 bases and 9 bases, there was a span of 15 bases. There are 15 residues in the CDR3. The DNA of the CDR3 is TGTGCCATCAGTGAGTCTGTCAGGGCTTACGGTGAGCAGTTCTTC. It yields the protein CAISESVRAYGEQFF.

V gene TRBV18 combines with J gene TRBJ1-2; 8 positions match TRBD1. This CDR3 spans 15 amino acids. Germline V gene sequence: CDR1 KGHSH, CDR2 LQKENI. Trimming took 2 bases from V and 4 from J; bases not matched to a gene: 6. CDR3 in amino acids: CASSPGTGGLYGYTF. DNA of the CDR3: TGTGCCAGCTCACCAGGGACAGGAGGTCTCTATGGCTACACCTTC. Looking up the rest from reference TRBV18 and TRBJ1-2 gives the full variable domain: NAGVMQNPRHLVRRRGQEARLRCSPMKGHSHVYWYRQLPEEGLKFMVYLQKENIIDESGMPKERFSAEFPKEGPSILRIQQVVRGDSAAYFCASSPGTGGLYGYTFGSGTRLTVV.

This chain connects TRBV7-6 to TRBJ2-1; 9 nucleotides agree with TRBD1. Trimming removed 6 bases from V and 4 bases from J; junction bases left unmatched: 7. Germline loops: CDR1 SGHVS, CDR2 FNYEAQ. The length of the CDR3 is 15 residues. CDR3 in amino acids: CASSKDRGVYNEQFF. The DNA for the CDR3 is TGTGCCAGCAGTAAGGACAGGGGTGTTTACAATGAGCAGTTCTTC. The whole variable domain, filled in from reference TRBV7-6 and TRBJ2-1, reads GAGVSQSPRYKVTKRGQDVALRCDPISGHVSLYWYRQALGQGPEFLTYFNYEAQQDKSGLPNDRFSAERPEGSISTLTIQRTEQRDSAMYRCASSKDRGVYNEQFFGPGTRLTVL.